The clone carrying this TCR beta chain was found once. Its target is not known. Regarding treatment: oral pan-JAK inhibitor, 5-10 mg twice daily. Sorted populations comprised CD4+ and CD8+ T cells obtained from PBMCs. The germline gives CDR1 MRHNA, CDR2 SNTAGT. The CDR3 length is 13 residues. V was pared by 6 bases and J by 1 base, with 9 bases between. Investigators isolated RNA and reverse transcribed it into cDNA to act as the sequencing template. Here immunoSEQ multiplex PCR was the method, and the copy in TCRdb shows in-frame clones only, minus some. The data show roughly 190,000 clones, around 60% seen once. This sample is part of a study of CD8+ T cells in alopecia areata. Background on the study: Scoring of treated patients' severity used the percentage of affected scalp area. Overall study findings and caveats: Alopecia totalis/universalis scalp especially showed more expanded CD8+ clones than normal scalp. Scalp and blood samples kept many expanded lesional clones throughout tofacitinib.

This TCR was sampled from a human donor with alopecia areata. The rearrangement links TRBV6-4 to TRBJ1-1; D gene uncertain. The material sequenced was CD4+ T cells sorted from blood, taken at week 49, from a patient treated with tofacitinib. In DNA, the CDR3 is TGTGCCAGCAGACTAAAGGGGAACACTGAAGCTTTCTTT. Translating gives CASRLKGNTEAFF.